The 23 T cell receptor beta chains below all came from one sample that was sequenced in a study of blood T cell repertoires in COVID-19. Only in-frame clones appear in the TCRdb table, and some are missing; sequencing was by immunoSEQ multiplex PCR. This sample has 250,000 to 400,000 clones, with around 89% found just once. The sequenced sample was peripheral blood. These receptors were collected from a woman younger than 45 with COVID-19, enrolled during active disease.

The chain carries TRBV6-5 and TRBJ1-3, with no clear D. V gave up 0 bases and J gave up 0 bases, with 6 bases separating them. The V gene's germline CDR1 is MNHEY and CDR2 SVGAGI. The CDR3 length is 15 residues. Here the CDR3 DNA reads TGTGCCAGCAGTTACTCGGCCCTCTCTGGAAACACCATATATTTT. Residues: CASSYSALSGNTIYF.

The rearrangement uses TRBV19 and TRBJ2-7; 11 bases align to TRBD1. Germline trimming cut 6 bases from V and 7 bases from J; bases unmatched to any gene: 8. Germline-derived CDR1 and CDR2 are LNHDA and SQIVND (reference sequence). The CDR3 is 14 residues long. CDR3 sequence: CASRAWTGGSEQYF. As DNA, the CDR3 is TGTGCCAGTAGAGCATGGACAGGGGGCTCAGAGCAGTACTTC.

This clone was recorded a few times. The chain uses TRBV5-6 and TRBJ2-3, with D possibly TRBD1 on 5 matching bases. The CDR3 sequence is 16 residues long. Trimming pared 5 bases from V and 2 bases from J, leaving 18 bases between. Germline V gene sequence: CDR1 SGHDT, CDR2 YYEEEE. CDR3 loop: CASRGAQSRLTDTQYF. The DNA for the CDR3 is TGTGCCAGCAGAGGGGCACAGTCTAGACTCACAGATACGCAGTATTTT.

This chain connects TRBV2 to TRBJ2-2; D is possibly TRBD2 (7 bases). From germline, CDR1 is SNHLY and CDR2 FYNNEI. The CDR3 consists of 15 residues. Between the trimmed V and J ends, which lost 2 bases and 7 bases, there was a span of 14 bases. In DNA, the CDR3 is TGTGCCAGCAGTGAAACCCGGGGGGCCGGCGGGGAGCTGTTTTTT. It translates to CASSETRGAGGELFF.

The genes are TRBV6-5 and TRBJ2-1, with 9 positions matching TRBD2. The trim removed 6 bases at V and 8 bases at J, leaving 11 bases unmatched. This CDR3 contains 15 residues. Germline CDR1 reads MNHEY; CDR2 reads SVGAGI. The CDR3 sequence is CASSPQAGGFHEQFF. The CDR3 DNA follows: TGTGCCAGCAGCCCGCAGGCGGGGGGGTTTCATGAGCAGTTCTTC.

In this sample, this clone turned up a few times. The chain carries TRBV19 and TRBJ1-2, with D possibly being TRBD1 (5 bases). Germline V lookup: CDR1 LNHDA, CDR2 SQIVND (reference sequence). The CDR3 sequence is 14 residues long. V was clipped by 5 bases and J by 3 bases, with 13 bases between them. The CDR3 DNA sequence: TGTGCCAGTAGTGTTCCCGGGACTTACTATGGCTACACCTTC. Translating it yields CASSVPGTYYGYTF.

This chain connects TRBV11-3 to TRBJ2-1; TRBD2 aligns across 7 bases. Germline V gives CDR1 SGHNT, CDR2 YENEEA. With V trimmed by 3 bases and J by 4 bases, 6 bases remained unmatched. This CDR3 is built from 15 residues. The CDR3 protein is CASSFGAGQYNEQFF. The CDR3 bases are TGTGCCAGCAGCTTTGGAGCGGGGCAATACAATGAGCAGTTCTTC.

The chain joins TRBV2 to TRBJ1-4; D ambiguous. With 4 bases removed from V and 11 bases from J, the gap between germline ends came to 17 bases. Germline V gene lookup returns CDR1 SNHLY and CDR2 FYNNEI. The CDR3 contains 14 residues. The CDR3 DNA reads TGTGCCAGCAGTGGGCAACCCGACAATGGGAAACTGTTTTTT. Its protein is CASSGQPDNGKLFF.

The table lists this clone with a count of one. The chain uses TRBV27 and TRBJ1-2; D is unresolved. Germline V gene lookup returns CDR1 MNHEY and CDR2 SMNVEV (reference sequence). Between the trimmed V and J ends, which lost 4 bases and 4 bases, there was a span of 13 bases. CDR3 length equals 14 residues. The CDR3 loop reads CASSSQTEFYGYTF. The CDR3 DNA is TGTGCCAGCAGTTCCCAGACTGAATTCTATGGCTACACCTTC.

This chain links TRBV11-3 with TRBJ2-7, with TRBD1 matching over 7 bases. Germline lookup yields CDR1 SGHNT and CDR2 YENEEA. The V and J ends lost 5 bases and 0 bases, in that order; junction bases with no gene match: 10. CDR3 length: 16 residues. CDR3 DNA: TGTGCCAGCAGCCAAAGACAGGGACCTTACTCCTACGAGCAGTACTTC. Amino acids: CASSQRQGPYSYEQYF.

The genes are TRBV2 and TRBJ1-2; D perhaps matches TRBD1 (5 bases). The V gene lost 6 bases and the J gene lost 4 bases, with 15 bases spanning the gap. This CDR3 has 14 residues. CDR1 and CDR2 (germline): SNHLY, FYNNEI. The CDR3 is CASSLGRQGYGYTF. CDR3 nucleotide sequence: TGTGCCAGCAGCCTCGGGCGCCAGGGCTATGGCTACACCTTC. Full variable domain (missing parts from reference TRBV2 and TRBJ1-2): EPEVTQTPSHQVTQMGQEVILRCVPISNHLYFYWYRQILGQKVEFLVSFYNNEISEKSEIFDDQFSVERPDGSNFTLKIRSTKLEDSAMYFCASSLGRQGYGYTFGSGTRLTVV.

The chain couples TRBV11-2 to TRBJ2-2; D call uncertain. Germline assignment: CDR1 SGHAT and CDR2 FQNNGV. V lost 5 bases and J 8 bases, leaving 9 bases between the germline ends. This CDR3 is built from 12 residues. The CDR3 coding sequence is TGTGCCAGCAGCCACGCCCGGGGGGAGCTGTTTTTT. Translation gives CASSHARGELFF.

The V and J genes are TRBV30 and TRBJ2-5, with no clear D. V was trimmed by 4 bases and J by 5 bases, leaving 14 bases between them. The CDR3 loop spans 13 amino acids. CDR1 GTSNPN and CDR2 SVGIG come from the germline V gene (reference sequence). This CDR3 is CAWTSGSAETQYF. CDR3 DNA: TGTGCCTGGACTAGTGGTTCGGCGGAGACCCAGTACTTC.

This chain connects TRBV5-6 to TRBJ2-7; TRBD2 might be the D (7 bases). This CDR3 contains 16 residues. Trimming cost V 0 bases and J 5 bases, with 18 bases left between them. Looked up from germline, CDR1 is SGHDT and CDR2 is YYEEEE. CDR3 protein: CASSLVSGGAYDEQYV. In nucleotides, the CDR3 is TGTGCCAGCAGCTTGGTTTCGGGGGGCGCATATGACGAGCAGTACGTC.

The chain joins TRBV11-2 to TRBJ1-4; a possible D gene is TRBD1 (6 bases). The CDR3 is 17 amino acids. The germline V and J ends were trimmed by 5 bases and 0 bases, with 16 bases remaining between them. CDR1 and CDR2 from the germline V gene are SGHAT and FQNNGV. CDR3 in amino acids: CASSPLGQPATNEKLFF. CDR3 sequence (DNA): TGTGCCAGCAGCCCTCTGGGACAACCTGCAACTAATGAAAAACTGTTTTTT. The entire variable domain, with the rest obtained from reference TRBV11-2 and TRBJ1-4, is as follows: EAGVAQSPRYKIIEKRQSVAFWCNPISGHATLYWYQQILGQGPKLLIQFQNNGVVDDSQLPKDRFSAERLKGVDSTLKIQPAKLEDSAVYLCASSPLGQPATNEKLFFGSGTQLSVL.

The chain couples TRBV9 to TRBJ2-6, with 10 bases that match TRBD1. V shed 3 bases, J shed 4 bases, and the junction held 4 bases outside the gene matches. The CDR3 runs to 16 residues. Germline CDR1 and CDR2: SGDLS and YYNGEE. Here the CDR3 reads CASSAGQGSGANVLTF. The CDR3 coding sequence is TGTGCCAGCAGCGCGGGACAGGGGTCCGGGGCCAACGTCCTGACTTTC.

This clone was found once. The chain is built from TRBV27 and TRBJ1-1; the match to TRBD1 covers 8 bases. Germline CDR1 reads MNHEY; CDR2 reads SMNVEV (reference sequence). The CDR3 has 14 residues. The J segment lost 1 base and the V segment lost 7 bases, leaving 5 bases of the junction unmatched. The chain's CDR3 is CASMDGQGNTEAFF. The CDR3 bases are TGTGCCAGCATGGACGGACAGGGGAACACTGAAGCTTTCTTT.

The chain is built from TRBV15 and TRBJ1-5; 7 bases align to TRBD1. The V gene end was trimmed by 5 bases and the J gene end by 5 bases; junction bases not matched to a gene: 3. Germline values: CDR1 LNHNV, CDR2 YYDKDF (reference sequence). CDR3 length: 13 residues. This CDR3 is CATSGGQYQPQHF. In DNA, the CDR3 is TGTGCCACCAGCGGGGGACAGTATCAGCCCCAGCATTTT.

The V and J genes are TRBV7-2 and TRBJ2-3; 9 bases are shared with TRBD1. CDR3 size: 14 residues. Looked up from germline, CDR1 is SGHTA and CDR2 is FQGNSA. V shed 5 bases and J 7 bases; nucleotides not matched to a gene: 7. DNA of the CDR3: TGTGCCAGCAGCCGGGACAGGGCGGGTAATACGCAGTATTTT. Translating it yields CASSRDRAGNTQYF.

The chain employs TRBV7-2 and TRBJ1-2; 7 bases fit TRBD1. Looked up from germline, CDR1 is SGHTA and CDR2 is FQGNSA. CDR3 length equals 14 residues. Trimming at V came to 5 bases and at J to 4 bases, leaving 7 bases not matched to a gene. The CDR3 region has the DNA TGTGCCAGCAGCCCTCAGGGGGTGGTCTATGGCTACACCTTC. Its translation: CASSPQGVVYGYTF.

V is TRBV18 and J is TRBJ1-4; the D is unclear. V was trimmed by 7 bases and J by 7 bases, leaving 7 bases between them. CDR3 size: 11 residues. CDR1 and CDR2 (germline): KGHSH, LQKENI. The CDR3 nucleotides read TGTGCCAGCTTGCCGCGTGAAAAACTGTTTTTT. Its protein is CASLPREKLFF. The full variable domain, its missing parts supplied by reference TRBV18 and TRBJ1-4, is NAGVMQNPRHLVRRRGQEARLRCSPMKGHSHVYWYRQLPEEGLKFMVYLQKENIIDESGMPKERFSAEFPKEGPSILRIQQVVRGDSAAYFCASLPREKLFFGSGTQLSVL.

The chain joins TRBV12-3 or TRBV12-4 to TRBJ1-1, with D hard to call. This CDR3 is 13 amino acids long. Trimming took 0 bases from V and 4 from J, leaving 6 bases between them. The CDR3 is CASSLAAGTEAFF. As DNA, the CDR3 is TGTGCCAGCAGTTTAGCTGCGGGCACTGAAGCTTTCTTT.

The genes are TRBV7-2 and TRBJ1-4; 8 bases line up with TRBD1. CDR1 and CDR2 (germline): SGHTA, FQGNSA. J gave up 7 bases and V 5 bases, and 9 bases lay outside the gene matches. The CDR3 is 15 residues long. The CDR3 spells CASSPQGAYTEKLFF. The CDR3 DNA is TGTGCCAGCAGCCCGCAGGGGGCGTATACTGAAAAACTGTTTTTT.